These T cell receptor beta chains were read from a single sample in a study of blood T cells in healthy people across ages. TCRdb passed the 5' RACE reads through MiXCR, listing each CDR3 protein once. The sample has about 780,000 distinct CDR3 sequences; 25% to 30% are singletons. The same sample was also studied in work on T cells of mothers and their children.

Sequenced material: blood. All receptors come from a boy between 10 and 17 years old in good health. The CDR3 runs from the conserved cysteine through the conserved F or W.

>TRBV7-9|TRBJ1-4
CASSLDRGVDEKLFF
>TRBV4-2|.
CASSQASQLPAYEQYF
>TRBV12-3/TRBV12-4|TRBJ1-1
CASSTPGVTWVNTEAFF
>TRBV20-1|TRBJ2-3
CSARDPTSGETDTQYF
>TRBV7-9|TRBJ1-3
CASSLFGAGNTIYF
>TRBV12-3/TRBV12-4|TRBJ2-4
CASRAPGQAGAKNIQYF
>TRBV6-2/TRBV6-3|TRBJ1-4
CASRRGDEKLFF
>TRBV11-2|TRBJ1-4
CASSNRQGREKLFF
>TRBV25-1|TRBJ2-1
CASSESGQLYNEQFF
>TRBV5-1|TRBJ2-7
CASSLLEQTYEQYF
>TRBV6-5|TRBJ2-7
CASSSGTSLYEQYF
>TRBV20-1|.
CSARRDRDYEQYF
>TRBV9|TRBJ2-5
CASSETLQETQYF
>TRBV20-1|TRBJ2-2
CSARTPGAGELFF
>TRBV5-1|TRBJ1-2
CASSPGTGGFNYGYTF
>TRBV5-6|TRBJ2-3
CASCSPDSGITDTQYF
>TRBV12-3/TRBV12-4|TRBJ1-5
CASSPPTGGNQPQHF
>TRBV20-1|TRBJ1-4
CSARVTEKLFF
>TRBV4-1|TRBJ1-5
CASSQESGFDNQPQHF
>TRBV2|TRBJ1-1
CASSLDGRTEAFF
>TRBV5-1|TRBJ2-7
CASKLDGELAGDPYEQYF
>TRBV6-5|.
CASSYVLAGPSSYEQYF
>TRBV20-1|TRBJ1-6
CSAARDRDFSYNSPLHF
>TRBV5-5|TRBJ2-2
CASSALGGANTGELFF
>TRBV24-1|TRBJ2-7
CAPGTGEHYEQYF
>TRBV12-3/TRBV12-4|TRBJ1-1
CASMLLQGARAEAFF